These 10 T cell receptor beta chains originate from one sample sequenced in a study of blood T cell repertoires in COVID-19. The method was immunoSEQ multiplex PCR; TCRdb's version includes in-frame clones alone and lacks a portion of them. This sample has 40,000 to 45,000 clones, with about 92% found just once. The sample was peripheral blood. These receptor sequences come from a middle-aged man with COVID-19, enrolled during active disease.

The chain is built from TRBV2 and TRBJ2-2, with a possible D match to TRBD2 (6 bases). V gave up 7 bases and J gave up 2 bases, with 17 bases separating them. Germline V gene data show CDR1 as SNHLY and CDR2 as FYNNEI. CDR3 size: 16 residues. In nucleotides, the CDR3 is TGTGCCAGCAATGAGCGGCTAGCGAGAAACACCGGGGAGCTGTTTTTT. Protein: CASNERLARNTGELFF.

The rearrangement joins TRBV7-2 to TRBJ1-5; D is unclear. The CDR3 sequence is 12 residues long. CDR1 is SGHTA, CDR2 FQGNSA, per germline. The V gene lost 2 bases and the J gene lost 9 bases, with 8 bases spanning the gap. The CDR3 region is CASSLSAGPQHF. CDR3 nucleotide sequence: TGTGCCAGCAGCTTAAGTGCAGGGCCCCAGCATTTT.

Here the CDR3 DNA reads TGTGCCTGGAGTCACCAGGGGGGACGGGAAAAACTGTTTTTT. It codes for CAWSHQGGREKLFF. This chain joins TRBV30 and TRBJ1-4, with 7 bases matching TRBD1. Germline assignment: CDR1 GTSNPN and CDR2 SVGIG (reference sequence). The CDR3 is made up of 14 amino acids. J gave up 8 bases and V 2 bases, and 8 bases lay outside the gene matches.

The rearrangement links TRBV7-2 to TRBJ1-3; D is undetermined. V gave up 2 bases and J gave up 1 base, with 12 bases separating them. This CDR3 comprises 16 residues. Germline loops: CDR1 SGHTA, CDR2 FQGNSA. The CDR3 is CASSLSAPGSGNTIYF. For the CDR3, the DNA is TGTGCCAGCAGCTTATCGGCCCCAGGTTCTGGAAACACCATATATTTT.

The chain joins TRBV3-1 (or the pseudogene TRBV3-2) to TRBJ2-7; 8 positions match TRBD1. The CDR3 sequence is 14 residues long. The V and J ends lost 4 bases and 3 bases, in that order; junction bases with no gene match: 5. The V gene's germline CDR1 is LGHDT and CDR2 YNNKEL (reference sequence). The CDR3 loop reads CASSLRGTGYEQYF. The CDR3 bases are TGTGCCAGCAGCCTAAGGGGGACAGGCTACGAGCAGTACTTC.

This chain joins TRBV6-1 and TRBJ1-5, with TRBD1 matching 8 bases. The CDR3 extends over 15 amino acids. The V gene end was trimmed by 1 base and the J gene end by 7 bases; junction bases not matched to a gene: 6. CDR1 is MNHNS, CDR2 SASEGT, per germline. The CDR3, as DNA: TGTGCCAGCAGTGAAGAAGCAGGGGGCAGGCAGCCCCAGCATTTT. Amino acids: CASSEEAGGRQPQHF.

The rearrangement links TRBV19 to TRBJ2-1, with TRBD1 matching 7 bases. The germline CDR1 and CDR2 sequences are LNHDA and SQIVND (reference sequence). The ends lost 3 bases at V and 6 bases at J; junction bases unmatched: 8. The CDR3 spans 15 residues. CDR3 sequence reads: CASSMWQGVGNEQFF. The CDR3 DNA reads TGTGCCAGTAGTATGTGGCAGGGGGTTGGCAATGAGCAGTTCTTC.

The chain has TRBV2 and TRBJ1-2; D gene ambiguous. Trimming shortened V by 3 bases and J by 3 bases, and 14 bases separated the two germline ends. The germline V gene encodes CDR1 SNHLY and CDR2 FYNNEI. This CDR3 comprises 15 residues. CDR3 sequence reads: CASSDQPGIDYGYTF. CDR3 nucleotide sequence: TGTGCCAGCAGTGATCAGCCGGGGATCGACTATGGCTACACCTTC.

This chain links TRBV24-1 with TRBJ2-1, with TRBD2 matching 10 bases. Germline V gene lookup returns CDR1 KGHDR and CDR2 SFDVKD. The CDR3 spans 15 residues. Losses at the gene ends were 7 bases for V and 6 bases for J; bases not matched to a gene: 8. This CDR3 is CATSSGRALTNEQFF. CDR3 DNA: TGTGCCACCAGCAGCGGGAGGGCCTTAACCAATGAGCAGTTCTTC.

This sequence joins TRBV7-2 and TRBJ2-1; 8 bases agree with TRBD2. Looked up from germline, CDR1 is SGHTA and CDR2 is FQGNSA. CDR3 length: 15 residues. V was pared by 1 base and J by 6 bases, with 5 bases of the junction left unmatched. In DNA form, the CDR3 reads TGTGCCAGCAGCTTAGTTGCGACTAGCGCCAATGAGCAGTTCTTC. Its protein product is CASSLVATSANEQFF.